The 10 T cell receptor beta chains presented below share a single source sample, sequenced in a study of molecular identifiers for immune sequencing clone quantification. TCRdb re-derived calls from the PCR reads in MiXCR, one entry per CDR3 protein. Of under 800,000 distinct CDR3 sequences listed, 25% are singletons. Sequenced material: naive CD8+ T cells from blood, with Jurkat cell RNA spiked in. Subset specified: FACS-sorted CD8+CD4-CCR7+CD45RA+ naive T cells. The receptors here all came from a human donor in good health. Some libraries in this study had Jurkat cell RNA spiked in.

This clonotype was detected only a few times. The CDR3 loop is CSVENGTGANTGELFF. In nucleotides, the CDR3 is TGCAGCGTTGAAAACGGGACAGGGGCGAACACCGGGGAGCTGTTTTTT. V gene TRBV29-1 combines with J gene TRBJ2-2, with 10 bases matching TRBD1. Germline CDR1 is SQVTM and CDR2 is ANQGSEA. The CDR3 is 16 amino acids. V was clipped by 2 bases and J by 0 bases; unmatched bases: 3.

V and J are TRBV30 and TRBJ2-5, with D perhaps matching TRBD2 (5 bases). The CDR3 totals 13 residues. With 0 bases removed from V and 4 bases from J, the gap between germline ends came to 9 bases. The V gene's germline CDR1 is GTSNPN and CDR2 SVGIG (reference sequence). CDR3 sequence: CAWSVLVRETQYF. The CDR3 bases are TGTGCCTGGAGTGTACTAGTAAGAGAGACCCAGTACTTC.

The J gene is TRBJ2-7, the V gene TRBV4-1; TRBD1 matches at 9 bases. Germline V CDR1 and CDR2: MGHRA, YSYEKL. V shed 6 bases and J 2 bases; nucleotides not matched to a gene: 8. The CDR3 is made up of 15 amino acids. The CDR3 loop is CASSPSGTGTYEQYF. DNA for the CDR3: TGCGCCAGCAGTCCATCCGGGACAGGGACCTACGAGCAGTACTTC.

The chain couples TRBV4-3 to TRBJ2-7, with TRBD1 matching over 7 bases. The CDR3 extends over 14 amino acids. J gave up 2 bases and V 5 bases, and 6 bases lay outside the gene matches. Per the germline V gene, CDR1 is LGHNA and CDR2 is YSLEER. CDR3 sequence (DNA): TGCGCCAGCAGCTGGGACAGTAGTCCCTACGAGCAGTACTTC. Amino acids: CASSWDSSPYEQYF.

The chain couples TRBV12-3 or TRBV12-4 to TRBJ2-5; 9 nucleotides agree with TRBD2. The length of the CDR3 is 20 residues. V trimming: 6 bases; J trimming: 5 bases; junction bases outside the gene matches: 25. The CDR3 sequence is CASRPGRGRSRAGGGETQYF. Here the CDR3 DNA reads TGTGCCAGCAGACCGGGGCGCGGGCGAAGTAGAGCGGGGGGCGGTGAGACCCAGTACTTC.

This clonotype came up a few times. The rearrangement links TRBV7-9 to TRBJ1-5; D gene unclear. The V gene's germline CDR1 is SEHNR and CDR2 FQNEAQ (reference sequence). V gave up 4 bases and J gave up 4 bases, with 5 bases separating them. The CDR3 extends over 12 amino acids. DNA for the CDR3: TGTGCCAGCAGCTCGGCAAATCAGCCCCAGCATTTT. Encoded protein: CASSSANQPQHF.

Turning to this clonotype: With a much larger clone just one base away, this may be a read error. The rearrangement joins TRBV2 to TRBJ2-6; weak D call: TRBD1 (5 bases). The germline V gene encodes CDR1 SNHLY and CDR2 FYNNEI. This CDR3 is built from 13 residues. This chain's CDR3 is CATARSGANVPTF. The CDR3 bases are TGTGCCACCGCCCGCTCTGGGGCCAACGTCCCGACTTTC.

Comments on this clonotype: This is likely a read error, given that the CDR3 carries no conserved phenylalanine or tryptophan at its end. The chain uses TRBV6-6 and TRBJ2-7; a weak D match, TRBD1 (5 bases). Trimming shortened V by 2 bases and J by 5 bases, and 25 bases separated the two germline ends. The CDR3 has 18 amino acids. CDR1 is MNHNY, CDR2 SVGAGI, per germline (reference sequence). The CDR3 protein is CASSYVTLVGQGGHEQYI. In DNA form, the CDR3 reads TGTGCCAGCAGTTACGTTACTCTTGTAGGTCAGGGCGGCCACGAGCAGTACATC.

This chain uses TRBV6-5 with TRBJ1-2, with D possibly matching TRBD1 (6 bases). The CDR3 extends over 12 amino acids. Germline CDR1 reads MNHEY; CDR2 reads SVGAGI. The V and J ends lost 6 bases and 8 bases respectively, with 13 bases between them. CDR3 in amino acids: CASRSTGTGYTF. Here the CDR3 DNA reads TGTGCCAGCAGAAGCACAGGGACGGGCTACACCTTC.

On this clonotype itself: At one end the junction does not follow the germline gene, possibly because of a read error. V is TRBV19 and J is TRBJ2-1; D gene ambiguous. CDR1 is LNHDA and CDR2 is SQIVND in the germline V gene (reference sequence). The CDR3 length is 15 residues. As DNA, the CDR3 is TGTGCCAGTAGTAAAGACTCGAGCTCCTACAATGCGCAGTTCTTC. Its translation: CASSKDSSSYNAQFF.